The 3 T cell receptor beta chains listed next were all sequenced from one sample in a study of blood T cell repertoires in COVID-19. Data came from immunoSEQ multiplex PCR; TCRdb stores just in-frame clones and leaves some out. Among around 250,000 clones listed, 86% were seen once. The sequenced sample consisted of peripheral blood. Receptors were obtained from a woman at least 80 years old with COVID-19, enrolled during active disease.

This sequence joins TRBV3-1 (or the pseudogene TRBV3-2) and TRBJ1-2; D is possibly TRBD1 (5 bases). CDR1 and CDR2 from the germline V gene are LGHDT and YNNKEL (reference sequence). V was shortened by 4 bases and J by 8 bases, with 23 bases between the two germline ends. The CDR3 has 16 amino acids. DNA for the CDR3: TGTGCCAGCAGCCGGTCCAGGGCGAATGGCCTGGGGGGCTACACCTTC. Protein product: CASSRSRANGLGGYTF.

The chain employs TRBV5-4 and TRBJ2-3, with D unclear. CDR3 size: 14 residues. Germline V lookup: CDR1 SGHNT, CDR2 YYREEE (reference sequence). The V end lost 1 base, the J end lost 4 bases, and 10 bases lay between the germline ends. The DNA for the CDR3 is TGTGCCAGCAGCTTGACCTCAGATTCAGATACGCAGTATTTT. Translation gives CASSLTSDSDTQYF.

The chain links TRBV28 to TRBJ1-3, with TRBD1 identical over 10 bases. With 6 bases clipped from V and 3 bases from J, the junction kept 5 bases outside the gene matches. This CDR3 is 15 amino acids long. Germline-derived CDR1 and CDR2 are MDHEN and SYDVKM. CDR3 nucleotide sequence: TGTGCCAGCAGAGGACAGGGGGTGTTTGGAAACACCATATATTTT. Its protein is CASRGQGVFGNTIYF.